The next 9 T cell receptor beta chains were all read from a single sample in a study of blood T cell repertoires in COVID-19. Sequenced by immunoSEQ multiplex PCR; TCRdb stores in-frame clones only, minus some. The data contain about 98,000 clones, approximately 80% of them singletons. Material: peripheral blood. These receptor sequences come from a man between 65 and 80 years old with active or convalescent COVID-19.

This clone turned up a few times. The rearrangement links TRBV27 to TRBJ1-1, with 8 bases identical to TRBD1. Germline loops: CDR1 MNHEY, CDR2 SMNVEV (reference sequence). CDR3 size: 15 residues. After removal of 5 bases from V and 1 base from J, the junction contained 6 bases not matched to a gene. The CDR3 sequence is CASSPGTGGNTEAFF. DNA for the CDR3: TGTGCCAGCAGTCCCGGGACAGGCGGGAACACTGAAGCTTTCTTT.

The chain joins TRBV6-5 to TRBJ1-1, with a tentative D call TRBD1 (6 bases). Germline CDR1 and CDR2: MNHEY and SVGAGI. The CDR3 is 15 amino acids. V dropped 0 bases and J dropped 1 base, with 9 bases sitting between them. CDR3 in amino acids: CASSYSWTANTEAFF. The CDR3 nucleotides read TGTGCCAGCAGTTACTCATGGACAGCGAACACTGAAGCTTTCTTT.

This clone was seen a few times. The chain carries TRBV27 and TRBJ1-2, with a possible D match to TRBD1 (5 bases). Germline loops: CDR1 MNHEY, CDR2 SMNVEV (reference sequence). V was shortened by 5 bases and J by 5 bases, with 21 bases between the two germline ends. The CDR3 has 16 amino acids. In nucleotides, the CDR3 is TGTGCCAGCAGTCGGGGGGAGAGTTGGTTATGGTATGGCTACACCTTC. Its translation is CASSRGESWLWYGYTF.

The CDR3 is CSVAGLRSGANVLTF. CDR3 DNA sequence: TGCAGCGTGGCTGGACTGCGCTCTGGGGCCAACGTCCTGACTTTC. The chain employs TRBV29-1 and TRBJ2-6; D possibly corresponds to TRBD2 (5 bases). Germline V gene lookup returns CDR1 SQVTM and CDR2 ANQGSEA. CDR3 size: 15 residues. The ends were cut back, 6 bases at V and 0 bases at J, with 12 bases in the middle.

This clone was seen only once. This chain connects TRBV5-8 to TRBJ2-5; 12 bases fit TRBD2. This CDR3 region has 19 residues. Germline CDR1 is SGHTS and CDR2 is YDEGEE. Trimming removed 0 bases from V and 0 bases from J; junction bases left unmatched: 9. CDR3 residues: CASSLALLTSGGNQETQYF. Written as DNA, the CDR3 is TGTGCCAGCAGCTTGGCCCTCCTGACTAGCGGGGGCAACCAAGAGACCCAGTACTTC.

This clone was picked up one time. The chain uses TRBV11-2 and TRBJ1-1; a possible D gene is TRBD1 (5 bases). The V gene lost 5 bases and the J gene lost 1 base, with 11 bases spanning the gap. Germline CDR1 and CDR2: SGHAT and FQNNGV. CDR3 size: 14 residues. The CDR3 region has the DNA TGTGCCAGCAGCACAAGGCAGGGGAACACTGAAGCTTTCTTT. It yields the protein CASSTRQGNTEAFF. The full variable domain, with the rest looked up from reference TRBV11-2 and TRBJ1-1, is EAGVAQSPRYKIIEKRQSVAFWCNPISGHATLYWYQQILGQGPKLLIQFQNNGVVDDSQLPKDRFSAERLKGVDSTLKIQPAKLEDSAVYLCASSTRQGNTEAFFGQGTRLTVV.

This rearrangement joins TRBV15 to TRBJ2-6; D call uncertain. This CDR3 spans 16 amino acids. Germline V CDR1 and CDR2: LNHNV, YYDKDF (reference sequence). V lost 0 bases to trimming and J lost 0 bases, with 6 bases between them. CDR3 in DNA: TGTGCCACCAGCAGAGATCCCAGCTCTGGGGCCAACGTCCTGACTTTC. This codes for CATSRDPSSGANVLTF.

The V call is TRBV6-6, the J call TRBJ2-1; 7 positions agree with TRBD1. V was clipped by 4 bases and J by 6 bases; unmatched bases: 12. The germline CDR1 and CDR2 sequences are MNHNY and SVGAGI (reference sequence). The CDR3 has 16 amino acids. CDR3 nucleotide sequence: TGTGCCAGCAGTTTTACAATAGGGGGCTTTGGCAATGAGCAGTTCTTC. This translates into CASSFTIGGFGNEQFF.

This chain uses TRBV7-2 with TRBJ2-1; D is possibly TRBD2 (5 bases). CDR3 length equals 13 residues. The V gene's germline CDR1 is SGHTA and CDR2 FQGNSA. Trimming left V 6 bases short and J 8 bases short, with 14 bases between. The CDR3 sequence: CASRAGMDDEQFF. The CDR3 nucleotides read TGTGCCAGCAGAGCCGGGATGGACGATGAGCAGTTCTTC.